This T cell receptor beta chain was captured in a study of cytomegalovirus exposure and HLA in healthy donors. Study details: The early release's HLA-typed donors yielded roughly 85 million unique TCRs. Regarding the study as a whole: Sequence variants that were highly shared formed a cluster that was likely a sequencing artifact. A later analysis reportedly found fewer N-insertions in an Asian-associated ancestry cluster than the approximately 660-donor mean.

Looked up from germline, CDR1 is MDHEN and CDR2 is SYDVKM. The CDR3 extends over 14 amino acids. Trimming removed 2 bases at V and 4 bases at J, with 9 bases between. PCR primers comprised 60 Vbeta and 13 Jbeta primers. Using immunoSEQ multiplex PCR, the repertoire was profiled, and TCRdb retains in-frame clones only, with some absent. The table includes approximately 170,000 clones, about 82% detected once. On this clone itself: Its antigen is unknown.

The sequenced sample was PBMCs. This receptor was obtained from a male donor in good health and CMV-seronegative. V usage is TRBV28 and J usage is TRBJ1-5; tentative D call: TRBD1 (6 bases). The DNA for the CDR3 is TGTGCCAGCAGTTTAATACAGGGTAATCAGCCCCAGCATTTT. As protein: CASSLIQGNQPQHF.